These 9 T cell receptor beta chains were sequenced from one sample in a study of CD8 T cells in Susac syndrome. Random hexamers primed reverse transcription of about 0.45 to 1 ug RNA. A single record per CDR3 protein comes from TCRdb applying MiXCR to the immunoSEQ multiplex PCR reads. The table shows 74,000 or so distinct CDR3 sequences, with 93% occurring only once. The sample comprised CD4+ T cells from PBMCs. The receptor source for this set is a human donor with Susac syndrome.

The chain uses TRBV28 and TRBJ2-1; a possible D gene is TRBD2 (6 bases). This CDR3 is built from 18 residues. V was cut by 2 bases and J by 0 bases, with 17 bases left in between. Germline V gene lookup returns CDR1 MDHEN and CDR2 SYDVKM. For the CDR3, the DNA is TGTGCCAGCAGTTTACCGGGGGAGCGGGCCTACTCCTACAATGAGCAGTTCTTC. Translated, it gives CASSLPGERAYSYNEQFF.

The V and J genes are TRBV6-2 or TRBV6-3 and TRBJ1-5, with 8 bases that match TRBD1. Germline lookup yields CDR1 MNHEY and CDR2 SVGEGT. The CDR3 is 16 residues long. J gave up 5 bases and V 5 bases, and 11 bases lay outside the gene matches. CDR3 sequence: CASSLSFGTGYQPQHF. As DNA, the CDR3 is TGTGCCAGCAGTCTCTCGTTCGGGACAGGATATCAGCCCCAGCATTTT.

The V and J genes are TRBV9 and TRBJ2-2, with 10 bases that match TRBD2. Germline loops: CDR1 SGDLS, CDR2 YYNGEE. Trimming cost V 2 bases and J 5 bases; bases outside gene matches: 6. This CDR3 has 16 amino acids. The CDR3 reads CASSVLAGVRTGELFF. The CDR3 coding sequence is TGTGCCAGCAGCGTCCTAGCGGGAGTTCGTACCGGGGAGCTGTTTTTT.

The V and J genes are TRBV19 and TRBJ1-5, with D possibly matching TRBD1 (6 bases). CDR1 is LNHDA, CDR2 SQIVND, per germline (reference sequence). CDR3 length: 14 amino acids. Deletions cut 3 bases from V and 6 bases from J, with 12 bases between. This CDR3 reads CASSIGAGVQPQHF. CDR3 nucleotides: TGTGCCAGTAGTATTGGGGCAGGGGTTCAGCCCCAGCATTTT.

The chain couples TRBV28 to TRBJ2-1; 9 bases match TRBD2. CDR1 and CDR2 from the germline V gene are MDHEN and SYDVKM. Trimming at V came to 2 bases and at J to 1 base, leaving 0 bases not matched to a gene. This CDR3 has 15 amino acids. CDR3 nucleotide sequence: TGTGCCAGCAGTTTAGCGGGAGGGTCCTACAATGAGCAGTTCTTC. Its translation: CASSLAGGSYNEQFF.

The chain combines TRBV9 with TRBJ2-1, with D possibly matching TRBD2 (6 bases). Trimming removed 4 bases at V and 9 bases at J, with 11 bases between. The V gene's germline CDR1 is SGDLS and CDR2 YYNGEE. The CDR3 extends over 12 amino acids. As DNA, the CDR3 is TGTGCCAGCAGCCCCGGAGGGAGTGAGCAGTTCTTC. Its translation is CASSPGGSEQFF.

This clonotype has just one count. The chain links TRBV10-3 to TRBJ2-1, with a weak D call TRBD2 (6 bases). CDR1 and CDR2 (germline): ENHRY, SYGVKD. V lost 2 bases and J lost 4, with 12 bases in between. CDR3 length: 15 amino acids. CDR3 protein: CAISELLAVYNEQFF. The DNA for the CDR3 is TGTGCCATCAGTGAGCTCTTAGCGGTTTACAATGAGCAGTTCTTC.

CDR3: CASTPGNRQETQYF. CDR3 DNA: TGTGCCAGTACCCCGGGGAACAGACAAGAGACCCAGTACTTC. V and J are TRBV19 and TRBJ2-5; possible D gene TRBD2, 5 bases. The CDR3 runs 14 residues. Trimming left V 7 bases short and J 2 bases short, with 14 bases between. Germline values: CDR1 LNHDA, CDR2 SQIVND (reference sequence).

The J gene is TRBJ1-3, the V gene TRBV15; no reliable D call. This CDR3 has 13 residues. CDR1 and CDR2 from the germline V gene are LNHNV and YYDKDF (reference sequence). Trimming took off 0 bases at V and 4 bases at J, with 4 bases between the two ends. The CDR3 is CATSRDYGNTIYF. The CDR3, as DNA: TGTGCCACCAGCAGAGATTACGGAAACACCATATATTTT.